This T cell receptor beta chain appears in the sequencing data of a study of cytomegalovirus exposure and HLA in healthy donors. Study summary: Earlier, some 170 million T cells were analyzed, and around 100 million unique TCR beta sequences were found among them.

With respect to this clone: The target antigen is unknown.

Amplification used 60 Vbeta primers and 13 Jbeta primers. Clones were read by immunoSEQ multiplex PCR, and TCRdb kept only the in-frame ones, dropping some. The repertoire holds about 140,000 clones, just under 80% seen once, with over 2% in the top ten. General study results and limits: Rarity held for most TCR sequences, but there were some public TCRs that occurred in many donors.

The germline CDR1 and CDR2 sequences are SEHNR and FQNEAQ (reference sequence). The CDR3 has 16 residues. The germline V and J ends were trimmed by 6 bases and 0 bases, with 15 bases remaining between them. This receptor was taken from a man younger than 40 in good health and CMV-seronegative. The specimen sequenced was PBMCs. The genes are TRBV7-9 and TRBJ1-3; unclear D gene. CDR3 protein: CASRSPDRHSGNTIYF. CDR3 in DNA: TGTGCCAGCAGATCACCCGATCGACACTCTGGAAACACCATATATTTT.